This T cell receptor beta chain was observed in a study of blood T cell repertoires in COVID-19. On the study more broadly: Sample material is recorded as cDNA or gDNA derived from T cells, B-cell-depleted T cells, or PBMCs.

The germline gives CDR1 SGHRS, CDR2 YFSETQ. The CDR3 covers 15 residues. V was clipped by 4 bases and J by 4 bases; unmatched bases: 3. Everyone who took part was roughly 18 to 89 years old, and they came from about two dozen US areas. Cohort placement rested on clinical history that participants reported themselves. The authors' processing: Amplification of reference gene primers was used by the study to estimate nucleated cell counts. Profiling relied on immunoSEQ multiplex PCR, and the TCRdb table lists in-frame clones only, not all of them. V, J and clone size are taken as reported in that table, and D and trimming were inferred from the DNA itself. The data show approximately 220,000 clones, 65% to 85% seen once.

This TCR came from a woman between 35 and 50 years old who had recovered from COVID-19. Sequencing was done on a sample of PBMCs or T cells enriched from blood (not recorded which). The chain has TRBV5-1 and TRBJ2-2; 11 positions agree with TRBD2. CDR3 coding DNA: TGCGCCAGCAGCCAGACTAGCGGGGCCACCGGGGAGCTGTTTTTT. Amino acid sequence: CASSQTSGATGELFF.